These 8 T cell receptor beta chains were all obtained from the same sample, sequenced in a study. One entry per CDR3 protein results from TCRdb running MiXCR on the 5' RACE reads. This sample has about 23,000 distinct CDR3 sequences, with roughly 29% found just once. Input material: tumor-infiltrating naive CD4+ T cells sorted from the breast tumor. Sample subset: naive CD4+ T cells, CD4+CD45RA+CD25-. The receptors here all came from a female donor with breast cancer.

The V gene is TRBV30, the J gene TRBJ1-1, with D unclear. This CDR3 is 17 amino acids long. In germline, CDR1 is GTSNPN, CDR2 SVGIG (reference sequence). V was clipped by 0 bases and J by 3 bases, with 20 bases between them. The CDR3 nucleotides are TGTGCCTGGAGTGTCTCAGCCCACATGGCGAGGTACACTGAAGCTTTCTTT. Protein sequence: CAWSVSAHMARYTEAFF. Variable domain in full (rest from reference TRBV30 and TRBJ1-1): SQTIHQWPATLVQPVGSPLSLECTVEGTSNPNLYWYRQAAGRGLQLLFYSVGIGQISSEVPQNLSASRPQDRQFILSSKKLLLSDSGFYLCAWSVSAHMARYTEAFFGQGTRLTVV.

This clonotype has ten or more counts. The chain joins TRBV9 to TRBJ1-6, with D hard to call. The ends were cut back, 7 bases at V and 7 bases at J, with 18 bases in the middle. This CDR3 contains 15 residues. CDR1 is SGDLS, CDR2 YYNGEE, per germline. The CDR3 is CASSPGSAGNSPLHF. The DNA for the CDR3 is TGTGCCAGCTCTCCGGGGTCGGCGGGAAATTCACCCCTCCACTTT.

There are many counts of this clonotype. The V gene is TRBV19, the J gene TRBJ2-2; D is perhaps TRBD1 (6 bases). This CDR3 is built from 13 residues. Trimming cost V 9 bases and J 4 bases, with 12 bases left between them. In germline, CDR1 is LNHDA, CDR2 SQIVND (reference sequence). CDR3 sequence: CASDTGLTGELFF. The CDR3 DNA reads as TGTGCCAGCGATACAGGGCTCACCGGGGAGCTGTTTTTT.

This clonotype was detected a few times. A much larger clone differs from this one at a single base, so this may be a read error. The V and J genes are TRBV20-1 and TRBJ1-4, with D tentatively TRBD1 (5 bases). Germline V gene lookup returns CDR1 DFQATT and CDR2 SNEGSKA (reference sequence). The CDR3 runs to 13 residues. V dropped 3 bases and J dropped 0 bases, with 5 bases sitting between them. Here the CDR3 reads CSARGPTNEKLFF. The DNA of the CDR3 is TGCAGTGCTAGGGGGCCAACTAATGAAAAACTGTTTTTT.

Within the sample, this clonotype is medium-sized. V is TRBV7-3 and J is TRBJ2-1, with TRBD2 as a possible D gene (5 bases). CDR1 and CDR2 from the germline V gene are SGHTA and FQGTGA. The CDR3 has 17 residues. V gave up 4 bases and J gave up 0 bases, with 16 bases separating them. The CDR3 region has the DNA TGTGCCAGCAGCTCATCCGGACTGGGAAGCTCCTACAATGAGCAGTTCTTC. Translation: CASSSSGLGSSYNEQFF. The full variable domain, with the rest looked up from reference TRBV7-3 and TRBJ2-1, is GAGVSQTPSNKVTEKGKYVELRCDPISGHTALYWYRQSLGQGPEFLIYFQGTGAADDSGLPNDRFFAVRPEGSVSTLKIQRTERGDSAVYLCASSSSGLGSSYNEQFFGPGTRLTVL.

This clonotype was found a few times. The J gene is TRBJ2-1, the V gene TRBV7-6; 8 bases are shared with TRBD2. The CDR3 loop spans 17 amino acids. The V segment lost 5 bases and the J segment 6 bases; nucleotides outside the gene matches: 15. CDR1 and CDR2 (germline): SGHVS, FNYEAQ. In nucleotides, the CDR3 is TGTGCCAGCAGCCAGGCGTCCGGACTAGCATGGGGCAATGAGCAGTTCTTC. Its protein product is CASSQASGLAWGNEQFF.

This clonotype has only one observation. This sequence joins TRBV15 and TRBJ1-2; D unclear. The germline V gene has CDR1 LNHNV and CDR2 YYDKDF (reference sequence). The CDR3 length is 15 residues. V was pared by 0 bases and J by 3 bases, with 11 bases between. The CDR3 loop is CATSRDQRDYYGYTF. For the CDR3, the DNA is TGTGCCACCAGCAGAGATCAAAGGGATTACTATGGCTACACCTTC.

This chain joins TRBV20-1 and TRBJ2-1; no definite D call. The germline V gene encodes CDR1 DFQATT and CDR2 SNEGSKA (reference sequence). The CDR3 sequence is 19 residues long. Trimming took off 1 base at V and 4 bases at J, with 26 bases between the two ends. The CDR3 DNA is TGCAGTGCTAGAGCCCCCCGGAACTTGCTTGCGTTGGTATACAATGAGCAGTTCTTC. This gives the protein CSARAPRNLLALVYNEQFF.